One sample yielded the 32 T cell receptor beta chains listed below, sequenced in a study of blood T cells in healthy people across ages (dated by TCRdb to about 2015). The library relied on 5' RACE. Instrument used: Illumina HiSeq 2500. A second PCR of roughly 6 to 12 cycles was performed with a sample-barcoded 5' primer and a J-beta primer mix. The public sequencing data were trimmed at Q25 with fastp and processed into clonotypes with MiXCR by TCRdb, which kept only in-frame beta chains. Rows are unified per CDR3 protein, each entry keeping the most common DNA and genes. A total of about 770,000 distinct CDR3 sequences appear in this sample, roughly 44% of them only once. The ten biggest clones cover about 19% of the sample. The sequencing input was blood. Receptors were obtained from a man in his sixties in good health.

This rearrangement joins TRBV29-1 to TRBJ2-3, with no clear D. V was clipped by 0 bases and J by 0 bases, with 13 bases between them. Germline assignment: CDR1 SQVTM and CDR2 ANQGSEA. The CDR3 is 16 amino acids. The chain's CDR3 is CSVEDRFTVSTDTQYF. The CDR3 DNA is TGCAGCGTTGAAGATAGGTTTACAGTTAGCACAGATACGCAGTATTTT.

CDR3 region: CASSVSGTGFYLHF. The CDR3 bases are TGTGCCAGCAGTGTTTCAGGGACGGGTTTTTACCTCCACTTT. The genes are TRBV12-3 or TRBV12-4 and TRBJ1-6, with D perhaps matching TRBD1 (5 bases). The CDR3 consists of 14 residues. Trimming removed 5 bases at V and 15 bases at J, with 20 bases between.

The chain combines TRBV7-9 with TRBJ2-5; 9 nucleotides line up with TRBD1. The length of the CDR3 is 16 residues. The germline gives CDR1 SEHNR, CDR2 FQNEAQ (reference sequence). Trimming took 1 base from V and 0 from J; bases not matched to a gene: 3. CDR3 amino acids: CASSLVGTGYQETQYF. The DNA for the CDR3 is TGTGCCAGCAGCTTAGTGGGGACAGGGTACCAAGAGACCCAGTACTTC. The full variable domain, its missing parts supplied by reference TRBV7-9 and TRBJ2-5, is DTGVSQNPRHKITKRGQNVTFRCDPISEHNRLYWYRQTLGQGPEFLTYFQNEAQLEKSRLLSDRFSAERPKGSFSTLEIQRTEQGDSAMYLCASSLVGTGYQETQYFGPGTRLLVL.

V is TRBV3-1 and J is TRBJ1-4; D is unclear. CDR1 and CDR2 from the germline V gene are LGHDT and YNNKEL (reference sequence). V was cut by 0 bases and J by 3 bases, with 8 bases left in between. The CDR3 sequence is 15 residues long. The CDR3 sequence: CASSQEGASNEKLFF. The CDR3 DNA reads as TGTGCCAGCAGCCAAGAAGGAGCTTCTAATGAAAAACTGTTTTTT.

The chain links TRBV6-1 to TRBJ1-6, with TRBD1 matching 10 bases. The germline V gene encodes CDR1 MNHNS and CDR2 SASEGT. The CDR3 spans 15 residues. V shed 6 bases, J shed 7 bases, and the junction held 6 bases outside the gene matches. The CDR3 sequence: CASRGGQGWNSPLHF. In DNA, the CDR3 is TGTGCCAGCAGGGGGGGACAGGGGTGGAATTCACCCCTCCACTTT.

This clonotype turned up a few times. The V call is TRBV7-3, the J call TRBJ2-5; D gene uncertain. The V and J ends lost 2 bases and 3 bases respectively, with 7 bases between them. Germline values: CDR1 SGHTA, CDR2 FQGTGA. This CDR3 is built from 13 residues. CDR3 residues: CASSLDGKETQYF. The CDR3, as DNA: TGTGCCAGCAGCTTAGACGGAAAAGAGACCCAGTACTTC.

The chain employs TRBV29-1 and TRBJ1-2; D uncertain. The V end lost 3 bases, the J end lost 0 bases, and 5 bases lay between the germline ends. CDR1 SQVTM and CDR2 ANQGSEA come from the germline V gene. This CDR3 contains 12 residues. The CDR3 region is CSVEVTNYGYTF. In DNA, the CDR3 is TGCAGCGTTGAGGTTACTAACTATGGCTACACCTTC.

This chain connects TRBV20-1 to TRBJ1-2; 12 bases map to TRBD1. Looked up from germline, CDR1 is DFQATT and CDR2 is SNEGSKA (reference sequence). V lost 6 bases and J lost 4; bases outside the gene matches: 12. The CDR3 totals 16 residues. This CDR3 reads CSANPGQGAQSYGYTF. The CDR3 DNA is TGCAGTGCCAACCCGGGACAGGGGGCGCAGAGCTATGGCTACACCTTC.

This clonotype was picked up a small number of times. This sequence joins TRBV7-2 and TRBJ2-1, with TRBD1 identical over 8 bases. J lost 3 bases, V lost 4 bases, and 11 bases had no gene match. CDR1 SGHTA and CDR2 FQGNSA come from the germline V gene. The CDR3 totals 17 residues. CDR3 sequence reads: CASSSSAWDRIYNEQFF. The DNA for the CDR3 is TGTGCCAGCAGCTCAAGCGCTTGGGACAGGATCTACAATGAGCAGTTCTTC. Looking up the rest from reference TRBV7-2 and TRBJ2-1 gives the full variable domain: GAGVSQSPSNKVTEKGKDVELRCDPISGHTALYWYRQSLGQGLEFLIYFQGNSAPDKSGLPSDRFSAERTGGSVSTLTIQRTQQEDSAVYLCASSSSAWDRIYNEQFFGPGTRLTVL.

This clonotype was found once. The CDR3 loop reads CASSSDPGQGSGYTF. The CDR3 DNA reads TGTGCCAGCAGCTCGGATCCGGGACAGGGGAGTGGCTACACCTTC. The chain combines TRBV7-2 with TRBJ1-2; 10 bases are shared with TRBD1. The CDR3 is 15 residues long. The V gene end was trimmed by 4 bases and the J gene end by 7 bases; junction bases not matched to a gene: 9. CDR1 and CDR2 (germline): SGHTA, FQGNSA.

This clonotype was seen a single time. The junction and the germline gene differ at one end; a read error may be behind it. The chain carries TRBV10-2 and TRBJ2-5; weak D call: TRBD2 (7 bases). The CDR3 is made up of 15 amino acids. Germline loops: CDR1 WSHSY, CDR2 SAAADI. The CDR3 region is CVSSLARGGPETQYF. In DNA form, the CDR3 reads TGCGTCAGCAGCCTAGCTAGGGGGGGCCCAGAGACCCAGTACTTC.

This chain connects TRBV7-2 to TRBJ1-5, with 12 bases fitting TRBD1. Trimming removed 2 bases from V and 6 bases from J; junction bases left unmatched: 5. The CDR3 has 16 amino acids. From germline, CDR1 is SGHTA and CDR2 FQGNSA. The CDR3 DNA reads as TGTGCCAGCAGCTTATTGGGACAGGGGGCACCTCAGCCCCAGCATTTT. Protein sequence: CASSLLGQGAPQPQHF.

The gene calls are TRBV9 and TRBJ2-6, with D tentatively TRBD2 (6 bases). Germline lookup yields CDR1 SGDLS and CDR2 YYNGEE. This CDR3 spans 16 amino acids. V was clipped by 2 bases and J by 0 bases, with 9 bases between them. The CDR3 reads CASSVIGGSGANVLTF. CDR3 DNA sequence: TGTGCCAGCAGCGTCATCGGGGGCTCTGGGGCCAACGTCCTGACTTTC. The variable domain in full, completed from reference TRBV9 and TRBJ2-6, reads DSGVTQTPKHLITATGQRVTLRCSPRSGDLSVYWYQQSLDQGLQFLIQYYNGEERAKGNILERFSAQQFPDLHSELNLSSLELGDSALYFCASSVIGGSGANVLTFGAGSRLTVL.

V and J are TRBV11-2 and TRBJ2-3; D gene ambiguous. The V end lost 7 bases, the J end lost 0 bases, and 11 bases lay between the germline ends. CDR1 is SGHAT, CDR2 FQNNGV, per germline. This CDR3 is built from 14 residues. The CDR3 nucleotides are TGTGCCAGCACCTTTCGAAGGAGCACAGATACGCAGTATTTT. Its protein product is CASTFRRSTDTQYF.

V is TRBV6-1 and J is TRBJ2-7; TRBD1 might be the D (6 bases). Germline CDR1 is MNHNS and CDR2 is SASEGT. The CDR3 extends over 14 amino acids. Deletions cut 6 bases from V and 2 bases from J, with 14 bases between. The CDR3 region has the DNA TGTGCCAGCAGCCTCTACAGGGCGACCTACGAGCAGTACTTC. Translating gives CASSLYRATYEQYF.

The gene calls are TRBV6-2 or TRBV6-3 and TRBJ2-3; D may be TRBD1 (5 bases). This CDR3 contains 15 residues. From germline, CDR1 is MNHEY and CDR2 SVGEGT. Trimming took off 7 bases at V and 0 bases at J, with 14 bases between the two ends. For the CDR3, the DNA is TGTGCCAGCACCGACAGACCGGTTAGCACAGATACGCAGTATTTT. Translation gives CASTDRPVSTDTQYF.

This chain links TRBV3-1 with TRBJ2-5; D possibly corresponds to TRBD2 (5 bases). Trimming shortened V by 3 bases and J by 5 bases, and 19 bases separated the two germline ends. Germline V CDR1 and CDR2: LGHDT, YNNKEL (reference sequence). This CDR3 is built from 16 residues. CDR3 loop: CASSQSLGGGLETQYF. In DNA form, the CDR3 reads TGTGCCAGCAGCCAGTCACTTGGAGGCGGTTTGGAGACCCAGTACTTC.

Only a few counts were recorded for this clonotype. The genes are TRBV7-2 and TRBJ2-1, with 9 bases that match TRBD1. The CDR3 has 13 residues. V lost 5 bases and J lost 9; bases outside the gene matches: 5. Germline lookup yields CDR1 SGHTA and CDR2 FQGNSA. The CDR3 loop reads CASSDTGGLEQFF. The CDR3 DNA sequence: TGTGCCAGCAGCGACACAGGGGGCCTTGAGCAGTTCTTC.

The genes are TRBV25-1 and TRBJ2-3, with 11 bases aligning to TRBD2. The CDR3 extends over 18 amino acids. Germline CDR1 and CDR2: MGHDK and SYGVNS. V was clipped by 4 bases and J by 0 bases; unmatched bases: 9. The CDR3 nucleotides are TGTGCCAGCAGTGGAACTAGCGGGGGTTCCTCTAGCACAGATACGCAGTATTTT. Amino acid sequence: CASSGTSGGSSSTDTQYF.

The table lists this clonotype with a few counts. V gene TRBV9 combines with J gene TRBJ2-7; 9 bases are shared with TRBD2. Germline V gene sequence: CDR1 SGDLS, CDR2 YYNGEE. CDR3 length equals 16 residues. V shed 4 bases, J shed 3 bases, and the junction held 11 bases outside the gene matches. The CDR3 loop is CASSPHRTSAFYEQYF. As DNA, the CDR3 is TGTGCCAGCAGCCCACACCGGACTAGCGCTTTCTACGAGCAGTACTTC.

The chain uses TRBV15 and TRBJ1-6, with 7 bases identical to TRBD1. The germline V gene has CDR1 LNHNV and CDR2 YYDKDF (reference sequence). V dropped 8 bases and J dropped 7; count of bases not matched to a gene: 5. The CDR3 is made up of 13 amino acids. In DNA form, the CDR3 reads TGTGCCACCCGGACAGGACGGAATTCACCCCTCCACTTT. Its protein product is CATRTGRNSPLHF.

The chain carries TRBV9 and TRBJ1-4; 10 bases are shared with TRBD1. Per germline, CDR1 SGDLS and CDR2 YYNGEE. CDR3 length equals 17 residues. Germline trimming cut 4 bases from V and 5 bases from J; bases unmatched to any gene: 11. CDR3 sequence: CASSLSSGTGVNEKLFF. The CDR3 DNA is TGTGCCAGCAGCCTATCCTCCGGGACAGGGGTAAATGAAAAACTGTTTTTT.

The chain carries TRBV7-9 and TRBJ2-4; 7 nucleotides match TRBD1. Trimming took 4 bases from V and 8 from J; bases not matched to a gene: 5. The CDR3 extends over 13 amino acids. Looked up from germline, CDR1 is SEHNR and CDR2 is FQNEAQ (reference sequence). In DNA form, the CDR3 reads TGTGCCAGCAGCTCCAGGGGGTCACACATTCAGTACTTC. It codes for CASSSRGSHIQYF.

The chain has TRBV29-1 and TRBJ2-5, with D perhaps matching TRBD1 (7 bases). The CDR3 runs 15 residues. In germline, CDR1 is SQVTM, CDR2 ANQGSEA. The V end was cut by 4 bases, the J end by 0 bases, with 15 bases between. CDR3 DNA: TGCAGCGTTGCAGGGGGACTCACGTACCAAGAGACCCAGTACTTC. This sequence encodes CSVAGGLTYQETQYF.

This clonotype showed up just a few times. The chain recombines TRBV11-2 with TRBJ2-1; the match to TRBD2 covers 10 bases. Looked up from germline, CDR1 is SGHAT and CDR2 is FQNNGV. This CDR3 spans 16 amino acids. V shed 1 base, J shed 7 bases, and the junction held 7 bases outside the gene matches. The CDR3 sequence: CASSLVASGGANEQFF. CDR3 bases: TGTGCCAGCAGCTTAGTAGCGAGCGGGGGGGCAAATGAGCAGTTCTTC.

The chain couples TRBV27 to TRBJ2-1, with D tentatively TRBD1 or TRBD2 (6 bases each). V lost 3 bases and J lost 8, with 11 bases in between. The CDR3 runs 13 residues. From germline, CDR1 is MNHEY and CDR2 SMNVEV (reference sequence). In nucleotides, the CDR3 is TGTGCCAGCAGTTTGAGGGGGGCCCATGAGCAGTTCTTC. It translates to CASSLRGAHEQFF.

This clonotype was counted a few times. The chain couples TRBV29-1 to TRBJ1-1; D is possibly TRBD1 (6 bases). CDR1 is SQVTM, CDR2 ANQGSEA, per germline. Trimming removed 7 bases at V and 2 bases at J, with 17 bases between. This CDR3 region has 14 residues. The CDR3 nucleotides are TGCAGCGCCTATCTTACAGGGTCAAACACTGAAGCTTTCTTT. This codes for CSAYLTGSNTEAFF.

The V gene is TRBV7-2, the J gene TRBJ2-3, with D perhaps TRBD2 (5 bases). This CDR3 spans 13 amino acids. The germline gives CDR1 SGHTA, CDR2 FQGNSA. Trimming removed 5 bases at V and 7 bases at J, with 13 bases between. The CDR3 here is CASSRLLANTQYF. For the CDR3, the DNA is TGTGCCAGCAGCCGCCTCCTAGCAAATACGCAGTATTTT.

This clonotype appeared once. Mismatch with germline at one junction end may stem from a read error. The CDR3 loop is CASRKGGQGALANYGYTF. The CDR3 DNA reads TGCGCCAGCAGGAAAGGGGGACAGGGGGCCTTAGCTAACTATGGCTACACCTTC. The chain employs TRBV6-1 and TRBJ1-2; 12 nucleotides line up with TRBD1. The CDR3 contains 18 residues. The V gene's germline CDR1 is MNHNS and CDR2 SASEGT.

The rearrangement joins TRBV2 to TRBJ1-5; 7 positions agree with TRBD1. The CDR3 covers 14 residues. V lost 4 bases and J lost 4; bases outside the gene matches: 4. Germline V gene lookup returns CDR1 SNHLY and CDR2 FYNNEI. CDR3 nucleotide sequence: TGTGCCAGCAGTGGAGGGACAGTGAATCAGCCCCAGCATTTT. It codes for CASSGGTVNQPQHF.

In its sample, this clonotype was seen a few times. The V gene is TRBV24-1, the J gene TRBJ2-1, with D perhaps matching TRBD2 (7 bases). CDR1 KGHDR and CDR2 SFDVKD come from the germline V gene. With 8 bases removed from V and 4 bases from J, the gap between germline ends came to 14 bases. The CDR3 is 14 residues long. The CDR3 bases are TGTGCCACCAAAGGGGGGGGCCTTTACAATGAGCAGTTCTTC. Translated: CATKGGGLYNEQFF.

This chain connects TRBV6-1 to TRBJ2-7, with no clear D. The DNA end is a closer match to TRBJ2-5, so the J assignment may be wrong. The CDR3 contains 14 residues. Germline V gene data show CDR1 as MNHNS and CDR2 as SASEGT. CDR3 residues: CASSEQVLGETQYF. The CDR3 DNA is TGTGCCAGCAGTGAACAGGTTTTGGGGGAGACCCAGTACTTC.